The entry below describes one T cell receptor (beta chain). This CDR3 region has 13 residues. Germline-derived CDR1 and CDR2 are MNHEY and SMNVEV (reference sequence). V lost 2 bases and J 7 bases, leaving 11 bases between the germline ends. This entry belongs to a study of blood T cell repertoires in COVID-19. The study drew participants aged 18 to 89 years from around 24 US areas. In the study's own analysis: Scientists estimated how many nucleated cells there were by amplifying reference gene primers. Profiled with immunoSEQ multiplex PCR; TCRdb holds only in-frame clones, not every one. V, J and clone size are those of that table, while D and trimming were read from the DNA. The repertoire holds around 390,000 clones, more than 75% seen once, with roughly a tenth in the top ten.

The clonotype comes from a woman between 45 and 65 years old who had recovered from COVID-19. The sample was PBMCs or T cells enriched from blood (not recorded which). This chain links TRBV27 with TRBJ1-2; no clear D. CDR3 loop: CASSLNAAGGYTF. In nucleotides, the CDR3 is TGTGCCAGCAGTTTAAATGCTGCCGGTGGCTACACCTTC.